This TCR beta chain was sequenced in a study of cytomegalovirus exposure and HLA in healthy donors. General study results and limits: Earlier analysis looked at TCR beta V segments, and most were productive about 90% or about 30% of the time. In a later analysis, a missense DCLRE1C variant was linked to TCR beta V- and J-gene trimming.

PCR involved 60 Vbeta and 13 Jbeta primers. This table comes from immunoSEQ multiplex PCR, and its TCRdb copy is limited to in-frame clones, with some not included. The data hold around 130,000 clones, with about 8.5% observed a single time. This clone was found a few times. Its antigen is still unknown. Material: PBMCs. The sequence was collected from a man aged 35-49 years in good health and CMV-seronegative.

The CDR3 is CASRALPDTQYF. The CDR3 DNA reads TGTGCCAGCAGGGCTCTCCCAGATACGCAGTATTTT. The chain is built from TRBV6-1 and TRBJ2-3; D remains unclear. Trimming stripped 6 bases from V and 4 bases from J, with 8 bases between. Per germline, CDR1 MNHNS and CDR2 SASEGT. CDR3 length: 12 residues.